The entry that follows covers one T cell receptor (beta chain) sequence. This record comes from a study of blood T cell repertoires in COVID-19. Generated by immunoSEQ multiplex PCR, the TCRdb table keeps only in-frame clones and is missing some. The sample records just over 250,000 clones, roughly nine tenths being singletons. This CDR3 spans 14 amino acids. Trimming pared 0 bases from V and 1 base from J, leaving 8 bases between. Germline CDR1 is SGHRS and CDR2 is YFSETQ. This chain connects TRBV5-1 to TRBJ2-7; no clear D gene. The clonotype comes from a man aged 35 to 55 who had recovered from COVID-19. The specimen sequenced was peripheral blood. The DNA of the CDR3 is TGCGCCAGCAGCTTGGCAGGCAGTTCCTACGAGCAGTACTTC. This codes for CASSLAGSSYEQYF.